These 16 T cell receptor beta chains came from one sample sequenced in a study of radiotherapy plus CTLA-4 blockade in lung cancer. Assay: immunoSEQ multiplex PCR; the TCRdb copy retains only in-frame clones and omits some. The sample lists around 40,000 clones, around 83% occurring once. The sequenced sample was peripheral blood, obtained from a patient treated with radiotherapy plus ipilimumab. The receptors stem from a human donor with non-small cell lung cancer who had stable disease on radiotherapy plus ipilimumab.

The genes are TRBV30 and TRBJ2-6; D remains ambiguous. Germline assignment: CDR1 GTSNPN and CDR2 SVGIG (reference sequence). This CDR3 region has 13 residues. The germline V and J ends were trimmed by 0 bases and 8 bases, with 8 bases remaining between them. The CDR3 region is CAWSVIGTNVLTF. The CDR3 nucleotides read TGTGCCTGGAGTGTGATTGGCACCAACGTCCTGACTTTC. The full variable domain, in which reference TRBV30 and TRBJ2-6 provide the parts outside the CDR3, is SQTIHQWPATLVQPVGSPLSLECTVEGTSNPNLYWYRQAAGRGLQLLFYSVGIGQISSEVPQNLSASRPQDRQFILSSKKLLLSDSGFYLCAWSVIGTNVLTFGAGSRLTVL.

The chain uses TRBV10-3 and TRBJ2-4, with TRBD1 matching 7 bases. The CDR3 covers 16 residues. Germline V gene data show CDR1 as ENHRY and CDR2 as SYGVKD. Trimming at V came to 0 bases and at J to 4 bases, leaving 6 bases not matched to a gene. The CDR3 region is CAISESKPGQKNIQYF. As DNA, the CDR3 is TGTGCCATCAGTGAGTCGAAACCGGGACAGAAAAACATTCAGTACTTC.

V and J are TRBV13 and TRBJ2-1; 10 nucleotides line up with TRBD2. The junction had 11 bases not matched to a gene; V was cut back by 5 bases and J by 4 bases. There are 17 residues in the CDR3. Germline V gene data show CDR1 as PRHDT and CDR2 as FYEKMQ (reference sequence). The CDR3 is CASSAYSLAGPYNEQFF. The CDR3 nucleotides read TGTGCCAGCAGCGCCTACTCACTAGCGGGGCCTTACAATGAGCAGTTCTTC.

The rearrangement joins TRBV4-3 to TRBJ1-1, with D perhaps matching TRBD1 (6 bases). Germline V gives CDR1 LGHNA, CDR2 YSLEER. CDR3 length: 15 amino acids. The V end was cut by 3 bases, the J end by 10 bases, with 21 bases between. The CDR3 sequence is CASSQIPRGAGGAFF. The CDR3 DNA reads as TGCGCCAGCAGCCAGATCCCCCGGGGGGCCGGGGGAGCTTTCTTT.

This chain connects TRBV30 to TRBJ2-5, with a possible D match to TRBD1 (6 bases). Germline CDR1 reads GTSNPN; CDR2 reads SVGIG (reference sequence). V shed 3 bases and J shed 2 bases, with 16 bases lying between them. The CDR3 sequence is 15 residues long. This chain's CDR3 is CAWRGQLTTQETQYF. The CDR3 DNA reads as TGTGCCTGGAGAGGACAGCTTACTACTCAAGAGACCCAGTACTTC.

The chain is built from TRBV5-8 and TRBJ2-1; 10 positions agree with TRBD1. The germline CDR1 and CDR2 sequences are SGHTS and YDEGEE. The CDR3 length is 14 residues. Losses at the gene ends were 7 bases for V and 3 bases for J; bases not matched to a gene: 4. This CDR3 is CASLDRGVYNEQFF. CDR3 nucleotides: TGTGCCAGCCTGGACAGGGGGGTCTACAATGAGCAGTTCTTC.

The chain uses TRBV9 and TRBJ2-1, with a weak D call TRBD1 (5 bases). Per the germline V gene, CDR1 is SGDLS and CDR2 is YYNGEE. Trimming shortened V by 6 bases and J by 3 bases, and 16 bases separated the two germline ends. The CDR3 spans 15 residues. The CDR3 loop is CASTGQGSGYNEQFF. CDR3 DNA sequence: TGTGCCAGCACCGGGCAGGGATCAGGCTACAATGAGCAGTTCTTC.

The chain combines TRBV2 with TRBJ2-4; 8 bases agree with TRBD2. CDR3 length: 15 residues. V dropped 7 bases and J dropped 2; count of bases not matched to a gene: 7. The germline V gene encodes CDR1 SNHLY and CDR2 FYNNEI. The DNA for the CDR3 is TGTGCCAGCAAGCGGGGGTATGTCTCCAAAAACATTCAGTACTTC. This sequence encodes CASKRGYVSKNIQYF.

The CDR3 DNA sequence: TGTGCCAGCAGTTTATCAACAGGGTGGAACGAGCAGTACTTC. This sequence encodes CASSLSTGWNEQYF. V usage is TRBV27 and J usage is TRBJ2-7; D is perhaps TRBD1 (6 bases). CDR3 size: 14 residues. V was shortened by 0 bases and J by 5 bases, with 11 bases between the two germline ends. In germline, CDR1 is MNHEY, CDR2 SMNVEV (reference sequence).

The rearrangement joins TRBV11-2 to TRBJ1-1; maybe TRBD1 (6 bases). V was trimmed by 0 bases and J by 7 bases, leaving 12 bases between them. The CDR3 spans 14 residues. Germline V CDR1 and CDR2: SGHAT, FQNNGV. As DNA, the CDR3 is TGTGCCAGCAGCTTAGACCCAACAGGGAGTGAAGCTTTCTTT. Translation: CASSLDPTGSEAFF.

The chain combines TRBV7-2 with TRBJ2-3; possibly TRBD2 for D (6 bases). The germline CDR1 and CDR2 sequences are SGHTA and FQGNSA. The V end lost 2 bases, the J end lost 6 bases, and 18 bases lay between the germline ends. This CDR3 region has 16 residues. The CDR3 here is CASSLYHPSAGDTQYF. The CDR3 DNA reads as TGTGCCAGCAGCTTATACCACCCATCGGCGGGGGATACGCAGTATTTT.

The chain carries TRBV19 and TRBJ2-1; 9 bases are shared with TRBD2. The germline CDR1 and CDR2 sequences are LNHDA and SQIVND (reference sequence). There are 13 residues in the CDR3. J gave up 10 bases and V 5 bases, and 6 bases lay outside the gene matches. The CDR3 sequence: CASSLGLAREQFF. The CDR3 DNA is TGTGCCAGTAGTCTCGGACTAGCGAGGGAGCAGTTCTTC.

A remark on this clone: This sequence is one base from a far larger clone and is likely a read error. Other DNA sequences in this specimen translate into the identical CDR3. The chain combines TRBV5-4 with TRBJ2-7; 12 nucleotides match TRBD2. This CDR3 spans 15 amino acids. The junction had 6 bases not matched to a gene; V was cut back by 4 bases and J by 4 bases. The germline V gene has CDR1 SGHNT and CDR2 YYREEE (reference sequence). The CDR3 sequence is CASSPGTSGRYEQYF. The CDR3 coding sequence is TGTGCCAGCAGCCCGGGGACTAGCGGGCGGTACGAGCAGTACTTC.

The chain carries TRBV7-8 and TRBJ1-5; tentative D call: TRBD1 (6 bases). V dropped 0 bases and J dropped 0 bases, with 9 bases sitting between them. Germline V lookup: CDR1 SGHVS, CDR2 FQNEAQ. The length of the CDR3 is 16 residues. The CDR3 DNA is TGTGCCAGCAGCTTAGCTCGGACAGTTAGCAATCAGCCCCAGCATTTT. Its protein is CASSLARTVSNQPQHF.

This sequence joins TRBV28 and TRBJ2-2; TRBD2 matches 10 bases. V gave up 6 bases and J gave up 2 bases; unmatched junction bases: 12. Germline V gene data show CDR1 as MDHEN and CDR2 as SYDVKM. This CDR3 has 18 amino acids. The CDR3 region is CASSFLFSGRYNTGELFF. The CDR3 region has the DNA TGTGCCAGCAGCTTCCTGTTTAGCGGGAGGTATAACACCGGGGAGCTGTTTTTT. Variable domain in full (rest from reference TRBV28 and TRBJ2-2): DVKVTQSSRYLVKRTGEKVFLECVQDMDHENMFWYRQDPGLGLRLIYFSYDVKMKEKGDIPEGYSVSREKKERFSLILESASTNQTSMYLCASSFLFSGRYNTGELFFGEGSRLTVL.

This rearrangement joins TRBV27 to TRBJ2-1; TRBD2 agrees at 8 bases. Germline V lookup: CDR1 MNHEY, CDR2 SMNVEV (reference sequence). J was trimmed by 3 bases and V by 3 bases; bases with no gene match: 7. The CDR3 sequence is 16 residues long. This chain's CDR3 is CASSLGTSGGYNEQFF. DNA of the CDR3: TGTGCCAGCAGTTTGGGCACTAGCGGCGGCTACAATGAGCAGTTCTTC.